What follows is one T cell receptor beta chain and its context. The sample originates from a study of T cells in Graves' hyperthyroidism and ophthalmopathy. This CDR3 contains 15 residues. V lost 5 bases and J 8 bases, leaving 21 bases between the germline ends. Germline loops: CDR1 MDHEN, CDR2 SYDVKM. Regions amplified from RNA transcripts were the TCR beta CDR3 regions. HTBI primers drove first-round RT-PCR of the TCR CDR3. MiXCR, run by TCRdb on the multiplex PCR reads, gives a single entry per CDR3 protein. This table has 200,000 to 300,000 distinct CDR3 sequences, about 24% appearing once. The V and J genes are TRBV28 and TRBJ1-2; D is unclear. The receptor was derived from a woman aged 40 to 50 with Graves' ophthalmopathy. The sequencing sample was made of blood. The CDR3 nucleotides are TGTGCCAGCAGTCTCCAGTTTGGGCAGGTGTTCGGCTACACCTTC. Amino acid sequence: CASSLQFGQVFGYTF.